Listed below are T cell receptor beta chains from one sample, sequenced in a study of cytomegalovirus exposure and HLA in healthy donors. Clones were sequenced by immunoSEQ multiplex PCR, and TCRdb holds only the in-frame ones, with some missing. The sample table includes tens of thousands of clones. Sequenced sample: PBMCs. These TCRs come from a female donor in good health and CMV-seropositive. The CDR3 runs from the conserved cysteine through the conserved F or W. Fields, in order: V gene, D gene, J gene, CDR3 protein, CDR3 DNA. D genes are given only for firm matches.

v_gene: TRBV5-1
d_gene: -
j_gene: TRBJ2-2
CDR3aa: CASSSRDTAGELFF
CDR3nt: TGCGCCAGCAGCTCCCGGGACACGGCGGGGGAGCTGTTTTTT

v_gene: TRBV19
d_gene: -
j_gene: TRBJ1-5
CDR3aa: CASSRTIDQPQHF
CDR3nt: TGTGCCAGTAGTAGGACAATCGATCAGCCCCAGCATTTT

v_gene: TRBV18
d_gene: -
j_gene: TRBJ2-5
CDR3aa: CASSGTQQETQYF
CDR3nt: TGTGCCAGCTCAGGGACACAACAAGAGACCCAGTACTTC

v_gene: TRBV7-9
d_gene: TRBD1
j_gene: TRBJ1-6
CDR3aa: CASTIRGTGRSPLHF
CDR3nt: TGTGCCAGCACTATCAGAGGGACAGGGCGATCACCCCTCCACTTT

v_gene: TRBV11-3
d_gene: TRBD2
j_gene: TRBJ2-7
CDR3aa: CASSANSGRFPYEQYF
CDR3nt: TGTGCCAGCAGCGCCAATAGCGGGAGGTTCCCCTACGAGCAGTACTTC

v_gene: TRBV11-2
d_gene: TRBD2
j_gene: TRBJ2-5
CDR3aa: CANGGVAGGETQYF
CDR3nt: TGTGCCAACGGAGGGGTAGCGGGAGGAGAGACCCAGTACTTC

v_gene: TRBV7-2
d_gene: TRBD2
j_gene: TRBJ2-5
CDR3aa: CASSSGGGLETQYF
CDR3nt: TGTGCCAGCAGCAGCGGGGGGGGCCTAGAGACCCAGTACTTC

v_gene: TRBV28
d_gene: -
j_gene: TRBJ2-7
CDR3aa: CASNKRERYEQYF
CDR3nt: TGTGCCAGCAACAAGAGGGAGCGCTACGAGCAGTACTTC

v_gene: TRBV5-5
d_gene: -
j_gene: TRBJ2-2
CDR3aa: CASSFPSNTGELFF
CDR3nt: TGTGCCAGCAGCTTCCCCTCGAACACCGGGGAGCTGTTTTTT

v_gene: TRBV2
d_gene: -
j_gene: TRBJ2-7
CDR3aa: CASSELGSAGYEQYF
CDR3nt: TGTGCCAGCAGTGAGCTGGGCTCGGCGGGCTACGAGCAGTACTTC

v_gene: TRBV5-1
d_gene: TRBD2
j_gene: TRBJ2-1
CDR3aa: CASSLGLAGAIEQFF
CDR3nt: TGCGCCAGCAGCTTAGGTCTAGCGGGAGCCATTGAGCAGTTCTTC

v_gene: TRBV14
d_gene: TRBD1
j_gene: TRBJ2-3
CDR3aa: CASSQQGQAKGTQYF
CDR3nt: TGTGCCAGCAGCCAACAGGGACAGGCGAAGGGTACGCAGTATTTT

v_gene: TRBV10-1
d_gene: -
j_gene: TRBJ1-5
CDR3aa: CASSEIPGPNQPQHF
CDR3nt: TGCGCCAGCAGTGAAATTCCAGGGCCGAATCAGCCCCAGCATTTT